Listed below are T cell receptor beta chains from one sample, sequenced in a study of T cell repertoires in aging, cancer and after chemotherapy. TCRdb reprocessed the multiplex PCR reads with MiXCR, giving one entry per CDR3 protein. The table includes about 2,000 distinct CDR3 sequences, around 30% detected once. Sequencing was done on a sample of blood. The receptors shown here come from a human donor with a solid tumor. Each CDR3 is given without its conserved first and last residue. A D gene is named only where the DNA matches it firmly.

d_call j_call v_call cdr3_aa
TRBD1 TRBJ2-7 TRBV6-1 ASRLGATGVYEQY
NA TRBJ2-7 TRBV6-6 ASSPGDRAYEQY
NA TRBJ1-5 TRBV5-5 ASSFGSNQPQH
TRBD2 TRBJ2-7 TRBV7-2 ASSSEAGVPYEQY
TRBD1 TRBJ2-7 TRBV27 ASRGTGASSEQY
TRBD1 TRBJ2-5 TRBV5-1 ASSIRQGFGETQY
NA TRBJ2-2 TRBV6-2/TRBV6-3 ASSYGGLKGRPRF
TRBD1 TRBJ1-2 TRBV7-2 ASSLRPPGTGGVYGYT
TRBD1 TRBJ1-2 TRBV27 ASSFSDRGRNYGYT
TRBD1 TRBJ1-6 TRBV7-9 ASSLGQGVSPLH
TRBD2 TRBJ2-2 TRBV28 ASSIAGGVTGELF
NA TRBJ2-1 TRBV20-1 SARELGRRNEQF
TRBD2 TRBJ2-7 TRBV6-2/TRBV6-3 ASSYPNLLAGGLGVEQY
TRBD1 TRBJ2-5 TRBV20-1 SARDVDRVRETQY
NA TRBJ1-5 TRBV6-5 ASSPGQPTYQPQH
TRBD2 TRBJ2-5 TRBV6-5 ASSYRPSGRVGIETKY
TRBD2 TRBJ2-1 TRBV7-9 ASTKLAGNEQF
NA TRBJ2-2 TRBV5-4 ASSLAGTFTGELF
TRBD2 TRBJ2-3 TRBV12-3/TRBV12-4 ASSSYRGEGTDTQY
NA TRBJ2-7 TRBV6-2/TRBV6-3 ASIPGTEVRYEQY
TRBD2 TRBJ2-3 TRBV6-2/TRBV6-3 ASTNGLAGREPLNTQY
TRBD1 TRBJ2-2 TRBV18 ASSPDRGNTGELF
NA TRBJ1-1 TRBV7-2 ASSPLRVGQKNTEAF
NA TRBJ1-2 TRBV19 ASSTRDGRWGYT
TRBD1 TRBJ1-6 TRBV11-2 ASSPRDRASPLH
NA TRBJ2-3 TRBV29-1 SVSQASGTDTQY
TRBD1 TRBJ2-2 TRBV20-1 SASRTGVPGELF
NA TRBJ2-3 TRBV6-6 ASSYLPQSSADTQY
NA TRBJ2-1 TRBV20-1 SATHLAGGPHNEQF
NA TRBJ2-2 TRBV5-6 ASSRGRGWNTGELF
NA TRBJ1-1 TRBV12-3/TRBV12-4 ASSLQGLEAF